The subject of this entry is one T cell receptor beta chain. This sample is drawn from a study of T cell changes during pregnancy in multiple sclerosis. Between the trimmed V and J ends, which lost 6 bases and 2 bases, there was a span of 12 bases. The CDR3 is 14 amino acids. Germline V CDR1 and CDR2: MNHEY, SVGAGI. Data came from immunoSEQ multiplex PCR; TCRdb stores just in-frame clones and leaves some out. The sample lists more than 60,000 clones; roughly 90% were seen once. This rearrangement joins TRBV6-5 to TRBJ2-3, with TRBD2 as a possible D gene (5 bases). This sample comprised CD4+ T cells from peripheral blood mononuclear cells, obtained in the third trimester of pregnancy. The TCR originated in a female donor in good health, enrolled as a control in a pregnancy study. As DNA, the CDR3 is TGTGCCAGCAGGACCCCCCTAGCCACAGATACGCAGTATTTT. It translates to CASRTPLATDTQYF.